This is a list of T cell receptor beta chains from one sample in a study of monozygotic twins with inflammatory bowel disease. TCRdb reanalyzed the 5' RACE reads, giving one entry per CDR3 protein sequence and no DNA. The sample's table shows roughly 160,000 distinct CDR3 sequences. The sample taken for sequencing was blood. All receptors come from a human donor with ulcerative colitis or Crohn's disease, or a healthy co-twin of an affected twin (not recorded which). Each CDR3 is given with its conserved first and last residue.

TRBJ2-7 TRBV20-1 CSVRGGIYEQYF
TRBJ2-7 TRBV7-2 CASSLGLEPYEQYF
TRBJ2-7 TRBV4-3 CASSQDPGQEQYF
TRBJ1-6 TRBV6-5 CASRPQGNSPLHF
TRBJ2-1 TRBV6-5 CASSYSGYEQFF
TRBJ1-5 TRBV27 CASSLSNPSGTGGRNQPQHF
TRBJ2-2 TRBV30 CALDGLAGATNTGELFF
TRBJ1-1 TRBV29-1 CSDSRGMEAFF
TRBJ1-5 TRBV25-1 CASSDSWHNQPQHF
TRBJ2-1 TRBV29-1 CSLSLTYNEQYF
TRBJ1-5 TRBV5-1 CASSLGVDSNQPQHF
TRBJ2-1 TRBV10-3 CAIRQGARNEQFF
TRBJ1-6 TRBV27 CASSLGGTISSPLHF
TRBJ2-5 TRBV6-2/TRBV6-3 CASSYDLEETQYF
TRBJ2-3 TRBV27 CASKPLRGADTQYF
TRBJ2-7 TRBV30 CAYSKDSYEQYF
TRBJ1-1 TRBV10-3 CATRLTTPNTEAFF
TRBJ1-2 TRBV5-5 CASSLEGQGYGYTF
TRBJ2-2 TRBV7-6 CASSDRDRVRELFF
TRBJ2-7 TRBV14 CASSLEGGKLYEQYF
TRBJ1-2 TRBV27 CASSLAGPNYGYTF
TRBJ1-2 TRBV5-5 CASSPVSDRFGYTF
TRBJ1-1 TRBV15 CATSRTGIWGVDTEAFF
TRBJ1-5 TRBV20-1 CSARPQGGGQLTHFNQPQHF
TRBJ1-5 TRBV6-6 CASSYLSSNQPQHF
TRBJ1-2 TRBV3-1 CASSFRDRGRREYGYTF
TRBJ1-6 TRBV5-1 CASSLGQNHSPLHF
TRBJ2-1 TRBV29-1 CSVEGSGTDYNEQFF
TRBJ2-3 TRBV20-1 CSARSPTDTQYF
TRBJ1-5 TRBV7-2 CASSLMVGQQPQHF
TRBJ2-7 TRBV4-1 CASSPTQGYEQYF
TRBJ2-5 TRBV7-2 CASSLGQGRAETQYF
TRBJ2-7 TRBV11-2 CASSSSGKSSYEQYF
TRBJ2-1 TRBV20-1 CSARRVAGREQFF
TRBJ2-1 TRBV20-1 CSAREGLAISYNEQFF
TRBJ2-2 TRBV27 CASSWTGELFF
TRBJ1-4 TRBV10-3 CAISEPGDATNEKLFF
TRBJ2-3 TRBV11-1 CASSLGAGGPSRADTQYF
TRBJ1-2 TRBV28 CASSDREGGYTF
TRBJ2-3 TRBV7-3 CASSAGLAGLADTQYF